This T cell receptor beta chain comes out of a study of long-term antiretroviral therapy in people with HIV. The CDR3 length is 15 residues. Germline CDR1 is SGHRS and CDR2 is YFSETQ. V dropped 4 bases and J dropped 0 bases, with 14 bases sitting between them. DNA was extracted from about 1-10 million thawed cryopreserved PBMC. Survey-level immunoSEQ v3.0 assays were run. The protocol was immunoSEQ multiplex PCR, while the TCRdb copy is restricted to in-frame clones and leaves out a portion. The sample lists roughly 17,000 clones, over 75% occurring once. The receptor was derived from a man younger than 35 with HIV. The input for sequencing was unsorted PBMCs, taken 0.3 years after starting antiretroviral therapy. The V and J genes are TRBV5-1 and TRBJ2-7, with D maybe TRBD1 (6 bases). The DNA of the CDR3 is TGCGCCAGCAGCCCCGCCGAGGACAGCTCCTACGAGCAGTACTTC. As protein: CASSPAEDSSYEQYF.